Here is one T cell receptor (beta chain) with its context. What it binds is not known. CDR3 length equals 15 residues. The junction had 3 bases not matched to a gene; V was cut back by 4 bases and J by 0 bases. Germline CDR1 is MNHNS and CDR2 is SASEGT. TCRdb analysed the 5' RACE reads with MiXCR anew, one entry per CDR3 protein. The table has a few hundred thousand distinct CDR3 sequences, roughly 22% seen once. These data come from a study of T-cell memory formation after mild COVID-19. Study-level findings and limits: The authors did not confirm SARS-CoV-2 specificity of second-wave clones peaking day 37. Clones that contracted from day 15 to 85 were balanced CD4/CD8, while later expanders leaned CD4+.

V gene TRBV6-1 combines with J gene TRBJ1-5; 7 bases align to TRBD1. The TCR comes from an adult woman who had mild COVID-19 (a few samples of this study predate the infection). Cell type and time point are not known. The sequenced material came from PBMCs or a T cell subset sorted from them (not recorded which). The chain's CDR3 is CASSAGTDSNQPQHF. The DNA for the CDR3 is TGTGCCAGCAGTGCCGGGACAGATAGCAATCAGCCCCAGCATTTT.